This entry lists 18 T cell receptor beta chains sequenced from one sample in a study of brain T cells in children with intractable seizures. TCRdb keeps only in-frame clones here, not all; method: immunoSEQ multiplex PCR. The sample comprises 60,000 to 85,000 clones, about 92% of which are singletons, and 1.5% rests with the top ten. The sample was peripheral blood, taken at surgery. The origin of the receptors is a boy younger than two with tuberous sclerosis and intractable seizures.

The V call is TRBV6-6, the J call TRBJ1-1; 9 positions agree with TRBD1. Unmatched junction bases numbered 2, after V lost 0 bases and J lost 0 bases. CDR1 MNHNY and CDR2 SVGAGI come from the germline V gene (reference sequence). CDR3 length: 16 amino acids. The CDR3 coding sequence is TGTGCCAGCAGTTACTCAGGGACAGGGATGAACACTGAAGCTTTCTTT. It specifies CASSYSGTGMNTEAFF.

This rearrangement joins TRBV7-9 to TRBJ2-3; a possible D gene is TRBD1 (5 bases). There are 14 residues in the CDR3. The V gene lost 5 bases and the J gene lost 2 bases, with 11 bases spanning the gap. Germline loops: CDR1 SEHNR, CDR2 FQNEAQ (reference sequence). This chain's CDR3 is CASSPPTATDTQYF. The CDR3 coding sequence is TGTGCCAGCAGCCCACCGACAGCCACAGATACGCAGTATTTT.

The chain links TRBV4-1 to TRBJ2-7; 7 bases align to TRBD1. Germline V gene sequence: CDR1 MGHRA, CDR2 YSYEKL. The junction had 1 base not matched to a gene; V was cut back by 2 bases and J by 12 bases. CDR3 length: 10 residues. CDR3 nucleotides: TGCGCCAGCAGCCAACACAGGGGGTACTTC. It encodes CASSQHRGYF.

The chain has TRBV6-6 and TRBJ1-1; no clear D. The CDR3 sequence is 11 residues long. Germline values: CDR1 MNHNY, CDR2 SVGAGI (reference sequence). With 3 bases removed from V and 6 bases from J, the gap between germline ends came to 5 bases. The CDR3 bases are TGTGCCAGCAGTTATACCGCTGAAGCTTTCTTT. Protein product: CASSYTAEAFF.

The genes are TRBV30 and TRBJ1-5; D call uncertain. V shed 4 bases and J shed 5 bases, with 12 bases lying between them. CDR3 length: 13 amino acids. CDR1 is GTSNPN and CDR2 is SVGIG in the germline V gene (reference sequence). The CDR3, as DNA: TGTGCCTGGAATATAGGTGGCGATCAGCCCCAGCATTTT. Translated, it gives CAWNIGGDQPQHF.

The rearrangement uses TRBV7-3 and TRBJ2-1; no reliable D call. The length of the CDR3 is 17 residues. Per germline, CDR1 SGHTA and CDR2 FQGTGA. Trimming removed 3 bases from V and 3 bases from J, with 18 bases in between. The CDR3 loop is CASSFSPERWGYNEQFF. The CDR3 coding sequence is TGTGCCAGCAGCTTCTCCCCGGAGCGATGGGGCTACAATGAGCAGTTCTTC.

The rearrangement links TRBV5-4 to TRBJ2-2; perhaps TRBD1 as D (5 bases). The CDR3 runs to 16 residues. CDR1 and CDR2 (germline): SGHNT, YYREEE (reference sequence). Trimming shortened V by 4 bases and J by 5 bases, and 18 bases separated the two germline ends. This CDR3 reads CASSAKQGIRTGELFF. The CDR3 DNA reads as TGTGCCAGCAGCGCCAAGCAGGGAATTCGAACCGGGGAGCTGTTTTTT.

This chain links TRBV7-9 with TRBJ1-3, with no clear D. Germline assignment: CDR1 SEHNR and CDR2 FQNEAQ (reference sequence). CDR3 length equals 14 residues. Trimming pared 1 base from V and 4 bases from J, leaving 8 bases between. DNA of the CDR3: TGTGCCAGCAGCTTAGATTCTTACGGAAACACCATATATTTT. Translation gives CASSLDSYGNTIYF.

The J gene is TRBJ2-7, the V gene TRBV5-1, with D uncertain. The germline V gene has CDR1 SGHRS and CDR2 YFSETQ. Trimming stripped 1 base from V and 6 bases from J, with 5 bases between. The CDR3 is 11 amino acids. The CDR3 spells CASSLTGEQYF. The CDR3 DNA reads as TGCGCCAGCAGCTTGACGGGCGAGCAGTACTTC.

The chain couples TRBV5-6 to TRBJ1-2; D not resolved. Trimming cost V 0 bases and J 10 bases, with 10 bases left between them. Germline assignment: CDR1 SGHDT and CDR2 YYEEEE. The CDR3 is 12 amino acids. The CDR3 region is CASSLGPGDYTF. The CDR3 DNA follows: TGTGCCAGCAGCTTGGGTCCGGGAGACTACACCTTC.

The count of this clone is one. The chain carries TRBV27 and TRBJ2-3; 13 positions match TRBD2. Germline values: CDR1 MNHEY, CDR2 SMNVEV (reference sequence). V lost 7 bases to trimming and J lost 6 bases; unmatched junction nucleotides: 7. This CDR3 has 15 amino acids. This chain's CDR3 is CASKGTSGKGDTQYF. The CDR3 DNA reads TGTGCCAGCAAAGGGACTAGCGGGAAGGGTGATACGCAGTATTTT.

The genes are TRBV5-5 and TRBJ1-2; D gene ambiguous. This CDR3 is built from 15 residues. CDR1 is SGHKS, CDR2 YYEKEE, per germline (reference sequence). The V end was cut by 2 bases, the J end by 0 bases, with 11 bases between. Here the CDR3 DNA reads TGTGCCAGCAGCTTCCCGGCGCAGGCTAACTATGGCTACACCTTC. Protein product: CASSFPAQANYGYTF.

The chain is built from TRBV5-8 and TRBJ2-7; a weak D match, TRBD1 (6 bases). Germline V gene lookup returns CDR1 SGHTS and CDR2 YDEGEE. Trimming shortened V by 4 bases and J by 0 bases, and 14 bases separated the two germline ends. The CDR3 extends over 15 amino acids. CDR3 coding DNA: TGTGCCAGCAGCGGACGACAGGCACTCTCCTACGAGCAGTACTTC. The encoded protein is CASSGRQALSYEQYF.

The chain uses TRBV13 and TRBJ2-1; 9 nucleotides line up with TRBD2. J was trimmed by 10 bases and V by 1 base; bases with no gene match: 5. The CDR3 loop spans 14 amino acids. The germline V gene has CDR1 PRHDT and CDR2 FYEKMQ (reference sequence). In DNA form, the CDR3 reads TGTGCCAGCAGCTTAGACCTAGCGGGAAGGGAGCAGTTCTTC. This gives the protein CASSLDLAGREQFF.

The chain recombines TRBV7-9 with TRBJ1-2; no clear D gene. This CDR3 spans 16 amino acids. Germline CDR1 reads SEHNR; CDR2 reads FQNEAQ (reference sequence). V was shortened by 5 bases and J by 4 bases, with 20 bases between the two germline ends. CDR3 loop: CASSGRTTIGLYGYTF. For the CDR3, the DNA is TGTGCCAGCAGCGGGCGGACGACCATTGGCCTCTATGGCTACACCTTC.

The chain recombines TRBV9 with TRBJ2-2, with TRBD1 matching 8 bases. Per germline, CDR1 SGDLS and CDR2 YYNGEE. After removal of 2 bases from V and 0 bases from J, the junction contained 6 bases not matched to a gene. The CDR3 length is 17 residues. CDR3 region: CASSVGAGGPNTGELFF. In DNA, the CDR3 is TGTGCCAGCAGCGTGGGGGCAGGGGGCCCGAACACCGGGGAGCTGTTTTTT.

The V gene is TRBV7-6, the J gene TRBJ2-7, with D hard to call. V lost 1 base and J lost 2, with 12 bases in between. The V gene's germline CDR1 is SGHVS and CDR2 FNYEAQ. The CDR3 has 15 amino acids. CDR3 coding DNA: TGTGCCAGCAGCTTAGTGCAGGACGGACCCTACGAGCAGTACTTC. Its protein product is CASSLVQDGPYEQYF.

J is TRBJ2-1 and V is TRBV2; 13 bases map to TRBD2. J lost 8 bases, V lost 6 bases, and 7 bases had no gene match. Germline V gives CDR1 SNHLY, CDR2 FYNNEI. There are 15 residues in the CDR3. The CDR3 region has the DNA TGTGCCAGCAGGACACTAGCGGGAGGGCCCTATGAGCAGTTCTTC. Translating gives CASRTLAGGPYEQFF.